Shown below are 15 T cell receptor beta chains from a single sample sequenced in a study of cytomegalovirus exposure and HLA in healthy donors. Measured with immunoSEQ multiplex PCR; TCRdb has only the in-frame clones, and not every one. The sample lists about 54,000 clones; more than 70% were seen once. Material: PBMCs. The origin of the receptors is a woman in her late teens or twenties in good health and CMV-seropositive.

The rearrangement joins TRBV19 to TRBJ1-2; TRBD1 might be the D (5 bases). The V end was cut by 6 bases, the J end by 0 bases, with 14 bases between. The V gene's germline CDR1 is LNHDA and CDR2 SQIVND (reference sequence). The CDR3 loop spans 15 amino acids. CDR3 residues: CASSYLAGANYGYTF. In nucleotides, the CDR3 is TGTGCCAGTAGCTACCTCGCGGGGGCTAACTATGGCTACACCTTC.

The chain couples TRBV6-5 to TRBJ1-2; TRBD1 matches at 9 bases. There are 15 residues in the CDR3. The trim removed 1 base at V and 4 bases at J, leaving 4 bases unmatched. Germline CDR1 is MNHEY and CDR2 is SVGAGI. The CDR3 region has the DNA TGTGCCAGCAGTTACTGGACGGGACAGGGCTATGGCTACACCTTC. Residues: CASSYWTGQGYGYTF.

The chain is built from TRBV11-3 and TRBJ1-1; 8 bases align to TRBD1. Germline values: CDR1 SGHNT, CDR2 YENEEA. The CDR3 totals 14 residues. With 1 base clipped from V and 8 bases from J, the junction kept 6 bases outside the gene matches. In DNA form, the CDR3 reads TGTGCCAGCAGCTTAGGCACAGGGGGAGGGGAAGCTTTCTTT. It translates to CASSLGTGGGEAFF.

CDR3 sequence reads: CASNGQGSVNTIYF. In nucleotides, the CDR3 is TGTGCCAGCAATGGGCAGGGCAGTGTAAACACCATATATTTT. The V and J genes are TRBV28 and TRBJ1-3, with D perhaps matching TRBD1 (5 bases). The CDR3 length is 14 residues. Deletions cut 7 bases from V and 6 bases from J, with 16 bases between. From germline, CDR1 is MDHEN and CDR2 SYDVKM. The full variable domain, in which reference TRBV28 and TRBJ1-3 provide the parts outside the CDR3, is DVKVTQSSRYLVKRTGEKVFLECVQDMDHENMFWYRQDPGLGLRLIYFSYDVKMKEKGDIPEGYSVSREKKERFSLILESASTNQTSMYLCASNGQGSVNTIYFGEGSWLTVV.

This sequence joins TRBV4-2 and TRBJ2-5; 7 nucleotides line up with TRBD2. Per the germline V gene, CDR1 is LGHNA and CDR2 is YNFKEQ. The CDR3 loop spans 17 amino acids. Unmatched junction bases numbered 10, after V lost 0 bases and J lost 3 bases. Here the CDR3 reads CASSQDPLWAGEETQYF. The CDR3 DNA is TGTGCCAGCAGCCAAGATCCTCTGTGGGCGGGGGAAGAGACCCAGTACTTC.

This chain connects TRBV30 to TRBJ1-6; no clear D gene. The CDR3 is made up of 12 amino acids. The germline V gene encodes CDR1 GTSNPN and CDR2 SVGIG (reference sequence). The V gene lost 0 bases and the J gene lost 10 bases, with 7 bases spanning the gap. CDR3 in DNA: TGTGCCTGGAGTGTACCACGGTCACCCCTCCACTTT. This sequence encodes CAWSVPRSPLHF.

V and J are TRBV6-6 and TRBJ2-7; 9 bases fit TRBD1. The CDR3 spans 15 residues. J was trimmed by 0 bases and V by 8 bases; bases with no gene match: 8. Germline CDR1 MNHNY, CDR2 SVGAGI (reference sequence). As DNA, the CDR3 is TGTGCCAGCGGGTCCGGGACAGGGAACTCCTACGAGCAGTACTTC. It translates to CASGSGTGNSYEQYF.

This chain joins TRBV4-3 and TRBJ1-1; 7 bases line up with TRBD1. Germline assignment: CDR1 LGHNA and CDR2 YSLEER. The CDR3 totals 15 residues. With 5 bases clipped from V and 2 bases from J, the junction kept 8 bases outside the gene matches. The CDR3 protein is CASSKQGWQNTEAFF. CDR3 bases: TGCGCCAGCAGCAAACAGGGGTGGCAAAACACTGAAGCTTTCTTT.

The chain has TRBV10-3 and TRBJ2-1; 8 positions agree with TRBD2. The CDR3 consists of 15 residues. Germline CDR1 is ENHRY and CDR2 is SYGVKD. V lost 3 bases to trimming and J lost 3 bases; unmatched junction nucleotides: 4. This CDR3 is CAISEPTSVYNEQFF. The CDR3, as DNA: TGTGCCATCAGTGAACCGACTAGCGTCTACAATGAGCAGTTCTTC.

This clone appeared once. The chain uses TRBV5-8 and TRBJ2-6, with a tentative D call TRBD1 (5 bases). Germline V gene lookup returns CDR1 SGHTS and CDR2 YDEGEE. The CDR3 spans 15 residues. Between the trimmed V and J ends, which lost 6 bases and 0 bases, there was a span of 10 bases. The CDR3 region has the DNA TGTGCCAGCAATTCAGGGAACTCTGGGGCCAACGTCCTGACTTTC. It is translated as CASNSGNSGANVLTF.

CDR3 DNA: TGCGCCAGCAGCTCCGGGACAGGGGATGAAAAACTGTTTTTT. This translates into CASSSGTGDEKLFF. This chain links TRBV5-1 with TRBJ1-4; 10 positions agree with TRBD1. In germline, CDR1 is SGHRS, CDR2 YFSETQ. With 3 bases clipped from V and 6 bases from J, the junction kept 2 bases outside the gene matches. The CDR3 has 14 amino acids.

The chain uses TRBV9 and TRBJ2-4, with TRBD2 matching over 9 bases. The V gene's germline CDR1 is SGDLS and CDR2 YYNGEE. Losses at the gene ends were 0 bases for V and 8 bases for J; bases not matched to a gene: 9. The CDR3 covers 16 residues. The CDR3 loop reads CASSVARGGGYDIQYF. DNA for the CDR3: TGTGCCAGCAGCGTAGCGCGGGGGGGAGGGTATGACATTCAGTACTTC. The whole variable domain, filled in from reference TRBV9 and TRBJ2-4, reads DSGVTQTPKHLITATGQRVTLRCSPRSGDLSVYWYQQSLDQGLQFLIQYYNGEERAKGNILERFSAQQFPDLHSELNLSSLELGDSALYFCASSVARGGGYDIQYFGAGTRLSVL.

On this clone itself: The junction departs from the called germline gene at one end, perhaps through a read error. The V call is TRBV7-7, the J call TRBJ2-1; 8 positions match TRBD2. This CDR3 is built from 15 residues. Per the germline V gene, CDR1 is SSHAT and CDR2 is FNYEAQ (reference sequence). The CDR3 region is CASSLSSGAYNEQFF. Here the CDR3 DNA reads TGTGCTAGCAGCTTAAGTAGCGGGGCCTACAATGAGCAGTTCTTC.

The rearrangement uses TRBV5-1 and TRBJ1-1, with D possibly being TRBD1 (6 bases). The germline V gene encodes CDR1 SGHRS and CDR2 YFSETQ. Trimming pared 4 bases from V and 4 bases from J, leaving 11 bases between. The CDR3 is 13 amino acids. DNA of the CDR3: TGCGCCAGCAGCCAACAGGGCATCACTGAAGCTTTCTTT. Translated, it gives CASSQQGITEAFF.

This sequence joins TRBV7-2 and TRBJ2-5; 14 bases line up with TRBD2. Germline-derived CDR1 and CDR2 are SGHTA and FQGNSA. The J segment lost 6 bases and the V segment lost 1 base, leaving 4 bases of the junction unmatched. The CDR3 has 16 residues. CDR3 residues: CASSLGGLAGGKTQYF. The CDR3, as DNA: TGTGCCAGCAGCTTAGGAGGACTAGCGGGGGGAAAGACCCAGTACTTC.